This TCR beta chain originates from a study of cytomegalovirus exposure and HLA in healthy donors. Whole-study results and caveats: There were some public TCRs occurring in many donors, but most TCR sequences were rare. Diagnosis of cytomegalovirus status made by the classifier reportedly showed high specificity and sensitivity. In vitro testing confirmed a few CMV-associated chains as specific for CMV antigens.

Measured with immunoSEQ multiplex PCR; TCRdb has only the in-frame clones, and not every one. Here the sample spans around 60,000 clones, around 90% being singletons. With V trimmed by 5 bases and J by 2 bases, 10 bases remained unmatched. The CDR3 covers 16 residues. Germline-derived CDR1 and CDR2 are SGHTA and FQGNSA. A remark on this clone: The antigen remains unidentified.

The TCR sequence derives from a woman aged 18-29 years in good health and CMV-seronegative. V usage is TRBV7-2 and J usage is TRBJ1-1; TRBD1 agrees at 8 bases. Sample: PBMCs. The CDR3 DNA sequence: TGTGCCAGCAGCCCAAGCTCCGGGACAGGAAACACTGAAGCTTTCTTT. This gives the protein CASSPSSGTGNTEAFF.